These 15 T cell receptor beta chains share one sample of origin, sequenced in a study of blood T cell repertoires in COVID-19. Libraries were prepared by immunoSEQ multiplex PCR; TCRdb keeps only in-frame clonotypes and omits some of them. The sample lists about 300,000 clones; about 89% were seen once. The sequenced sample consisted of peripheral blood. The origin of the receptors is a man between 40 and 49 years old with acute or convalescent COVID-19.

This clone was counted a single time. The chain links TRBV2 to TRBJ2-5; D is unresolved. V was cut by 8 bases and J by 0 bases, with 7 bases left in between. Germline CDR1 is SNHLY and CDR2 is FYNNEI. The CDR3 runs 12 residues. The CDR3 protein is CASAGYQETQYF. In DNA form, the CDR3 reads TGTGCCAGCGCAGGTTACCAAGAGACCCAGTACTTC.

This clone was seen only once. The CDR3 DNA reads TGTGCCAGCAGTTTAGAAGCGGGGGGCCACAATGAGCAGTTCTTC. It is translated as CASSLEAGGHNEQFF. The chain uses TRBV27 and TRBJ2-1; 9 bases line up with TRBD2. In germline, CDR1 is MNHEY, CDR2 SMNVEV (reference sequence). Trimming removed 2 bases from V and 5 bases from J; junction bases left unmatched: 4. This CDR3 comprises 15 residues.

The chain combines TRBV15 with TRBJ2-3; D ambiguous. The CDR3 totals 17 residues. Germline V gene sequence: CDR1 LNHNV, CDR2 YYDKDF (reference sequence). Trimming took 1 base from V and 1 from J, leaving 15 bases between them. Here the CDR3 DNA reads TGTGCCACCAGCAGAGTCCGCGGCAAAACGGGCACAGATACGCAGTATTTT. Its protein is CATSRVRGKTGTDTQYF.

The rearrangement links TRBV6-4 to TRBJ2-3; D possibly corresponds to TRBD2 (7 bases). The CDR3 consists of 16 residues. From germline, CDR1 is MRHNA and CDR2 SNTAGT. V was trimmed by 6 bases and J by 6 bases, leaving 22 bases between them. CDR3 region: CASSPSTRGAQDTQYF. The CDR3 DNA is TGTGCCAGCAGCCCCTCAACTCGGGGGGCACAGGATACGCAGTATTTT.

This clone was found once. J is TRBJ1-2 and V is TRBV6-6, with TRBD1 matching over 7 bases. CDR3 length: 13 residues. V was clipped by 4 bases and J by 2 bases; unmatched bases: 1. Germline CDR1 is MNHNY and CDR2 is SVGAGI (reference sequence). The CDR3 loop is CASSSTGNYGYTF. The CDR3 DNA follows: TGTGCCAGCAGTTCGACAGGGAACTATGGCTACACCTTC.

The gene calls are TRBV2 and TRBJ1-4; 8 bases are shared with TRBD1. The CDR3 sequence is 13 residues long. Germline V gene sequence: CDR1 SNHLY, CDR2 FYNNEI. V trimming: 8 bases; J trimming: 7 bases; junction bases outside the gene matches: 6. CDR3 residues: CASQVDRAEKLFF. The DNA for the CDR3 is TGTGCCAGCCAGGTGGACAGGGCTGAAAAACTGTTTTTT.

The rearrangement joins TRBV6-5 to TRBJ1-5; D gene unclear. The germline gives CDR1 MNHEY, CDR2 SVGAGI. The CDR3 extends over 15 amino acids. Trimming pared 6 bases from V and 7 bases from J, leaving 19 bases between. CDR3 sequence reads: CASRPRELVNQPQHF. The CDR3 region has the DNA TGTGCCAGCAGGCCCCGGGAGTTGGTAAACCAGCCCCAGCATTTT.

This chain connects TRBV11-2 to TRBJ2-7, with a possible D match to TRBD1 (6 bases). The ends were cut back, 5 bases at V and 4 bases at J, with 18 bases in the middle. This CDR3 spans 15 amino acids. Germline CDR1 reads SGHAT; CDR2 reads FQNNGV. The DNA for the CDR3 is TGTGCCAGCAGCCCGGGACACCGGGGCTTTTACGAGCAGTACTTC. This translates into CASSPGHRGFYEQYF.

This sequence joins TRBV5-1 and TRBJ1-5, with 10 nucleotides matching TRBD1. CDR1 is SGHRS and CDR2 is YFSETQ in the germline V gene. With V trimmed by 4 bases and J by 3 bases, 4 bases remained unmatched. CDR3 length equals 15 residues. The CDR3 loop is CASSAGQGYNQPQHF. The CDR3 DNA sequence: TGCGCCAGCAGCGCGGGACAGGGGTACAATCAGCCCCAGCATTTT.

This clone showed up just once. The gene calls are TRBV10-1 and TRBJ2-2; unclear D gene. Germline lookup yields CDR1 WNHNN and CDR2 SYGVQD (reference sequence). The CDR3 sequence is 14 residues long. V was clipped by 7 bases and J by 6 bases, with 15 bases between them. The CDR3 nucleotides read TGCGCCAGCACTATGGGCAGTTTGTCCGGGGAGCTGTTTTTT. It yields the protein CASTMGSLSGELFF.

The rearrangement uses TRBV14 and TRBJ2-1, with 8 bases matching TRBD1. Losses at the gene ends were 1 base for V and 8 bases for J; bases not matched to a gene: 16. From germline, CDR1 is SGHDN and CDR2 FVKESK. The CDR3 sequence is 18 residues long. The DNA of the CDR3 is TGTGCCAGCAGCCAAGGGACAGGGTACAGCGGGTACGTCTATGAGCAGTTCTTC. Its translation is CASSQGTGYSGYVYEQFF. Variable domain in full (rest from reference TRBV14 and TRBJ2-1): EAGVTQFPSHSVIEKGQTVTLRCDPISGHDNLYWYRRVMGKEIKFLLHFVKESKQDESGMPNNRFLAERTGGTYSTLKVQPAELEDSGVYFCASSQGTGYSGYVYEQFFGPGTRLTVL.

This CDR3 is CASSSLTGAAYEQYF. CDR3 sequence (DNA): TGCGCCAGCAGCTCCCTTACAGGGGCAGCCTACGAGCAGTACTTC. The rearrangement joins TRBV5-1 to TRBJ2-7, with 7 bases identical to TRBD1. Germline CDR1 reads SGHRS; CDR2 reads YFSETQ. The CDR3 sequence is 15 residues long. Unmatched junction bases numbered 8, after V lost 3 bases and J lost 2 bases.

V gene TRBV5-5 combines with J gene TRBJ2-7; 9 bases are a match to TRBD1. The CDR3 totals 14 residues. After removal of 2 bases from V and 6 bases from J, the junction contained 6 bases not matched to a gene. Per germline, CDR1 SGHKS and CDR2 YYEKEE (reference sequence). In DNA form, the CDR3 reads TGTGCCAGCAGCTTAGGGACAGGGCCCCTCGAGCAGTACTTC. It encodes CASSLGTGPLEQYF.

This clone was counted between two and nine times. V usage is TRBV11-2 and J usage is TRBJ1-6; TRBD1 matches 9 bases. The CDR3 sequence is 13 residues long. V shed 5 bases, J shed 15 bases, and the junction held 8 bases outside the gene matches. In germline, CDR1 is SGHAT, CDR2 FQNNGV. CDR3: CASSPWTGELLHF. In DNA form, the CDR3 reads TGTGCCAGCAGCCCATGGACAGGGGAGCTCCTCCACTTT.

A single count supports this clone. V gene TRBV19 combines with J gene TRBJ1-1, with 7 bases fitting TRBD1. Per germline, CDR1 LNHDA and CDR2 SQIVND (reference sequence). The V segment lost 7 bases and the J segment 0 bases; nucleotides outside the gene matches: 8. This CDR3 has 15 amino acids. The CDR3 here is CASTLRGPMNTEAFF. As DNA, the CDR3 is TGTGCCAGTACCCTAAGGGGGCCTATGAACACTGAAGCTTTCTTT.